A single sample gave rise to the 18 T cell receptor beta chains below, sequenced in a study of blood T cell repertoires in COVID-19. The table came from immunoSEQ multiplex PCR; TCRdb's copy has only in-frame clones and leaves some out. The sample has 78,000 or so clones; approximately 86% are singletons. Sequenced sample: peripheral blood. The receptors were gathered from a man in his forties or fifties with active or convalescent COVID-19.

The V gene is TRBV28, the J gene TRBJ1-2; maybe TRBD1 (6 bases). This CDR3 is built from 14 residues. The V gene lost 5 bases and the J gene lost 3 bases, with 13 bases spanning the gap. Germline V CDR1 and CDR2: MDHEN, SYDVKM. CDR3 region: CASSPYRADYGYTF. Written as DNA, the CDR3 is TGTGCCAGCAGTCCGTACAGGGCGGACTATGGCTACACCTTC.

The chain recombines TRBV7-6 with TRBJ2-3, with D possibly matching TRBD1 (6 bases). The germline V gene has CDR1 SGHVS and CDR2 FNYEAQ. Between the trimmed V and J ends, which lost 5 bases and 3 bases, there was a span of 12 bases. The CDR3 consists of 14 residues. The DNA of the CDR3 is TGTGCCAGCAGCAGAGGACAGCCTACAGATACGCAGTATTTT. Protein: CASSRGQPTDTQYF.

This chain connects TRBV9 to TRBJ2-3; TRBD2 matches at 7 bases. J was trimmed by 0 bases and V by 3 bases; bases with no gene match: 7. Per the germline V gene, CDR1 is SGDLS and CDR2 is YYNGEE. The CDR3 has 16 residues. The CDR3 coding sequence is TGTGCCAGCAGCGCCATCTGGGGGGGAAGCACAGATACGCAGTATTTT. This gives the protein CASSAIWGGSTDTQYF.

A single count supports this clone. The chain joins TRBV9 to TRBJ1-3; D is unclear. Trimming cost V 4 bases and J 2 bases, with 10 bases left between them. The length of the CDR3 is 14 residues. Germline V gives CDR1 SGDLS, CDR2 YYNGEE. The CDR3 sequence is CASSPGGPGNTIYF. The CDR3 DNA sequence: TGTGCCAGCAGCCCGGGTGGTCCTGGAAACACCATATATTTT.

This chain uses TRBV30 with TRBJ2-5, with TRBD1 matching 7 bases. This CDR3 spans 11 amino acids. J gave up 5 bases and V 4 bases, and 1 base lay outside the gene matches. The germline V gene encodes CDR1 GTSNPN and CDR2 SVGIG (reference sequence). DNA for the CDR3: TGTGCCTGGACAGGGGGTGAGACCCAGTACTTC. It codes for CAWTGGETQYF.

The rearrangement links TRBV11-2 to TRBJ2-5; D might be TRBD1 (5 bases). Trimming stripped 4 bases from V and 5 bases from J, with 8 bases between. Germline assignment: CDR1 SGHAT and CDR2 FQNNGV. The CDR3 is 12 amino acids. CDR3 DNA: TGTGCCAGCAGCTCAGGGCAGGAGACCCAGTACTTC. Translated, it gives CASSSGQETQYF.

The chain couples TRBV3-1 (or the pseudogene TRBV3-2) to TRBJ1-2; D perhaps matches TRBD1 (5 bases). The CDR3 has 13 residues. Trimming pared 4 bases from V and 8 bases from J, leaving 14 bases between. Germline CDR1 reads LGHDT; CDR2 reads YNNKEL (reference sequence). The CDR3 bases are TGTGCCAGCAGCCCGAGCGGGGGTGGAGGCTACACCTTC. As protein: CASSPSGGGGYTF.

DNA for the CDR3: TGTGCCAGCAGGATGCACGGGGGGGCGGGTAATGAGCAGTTCTTC. It is translated as CASRMHGGAGNEQFF. The V gene is TRBV28, the J gene TRBJ2-1, with 8 bases aligning to TRBD2. Germline assignment: CDR1 MDHEN and CDR2 SYDVKM. This CDR3 is 15 amino acids long. Germline trimming cut 6 bases from V and 7 bases from J; bases unmatched to any gene: 11.

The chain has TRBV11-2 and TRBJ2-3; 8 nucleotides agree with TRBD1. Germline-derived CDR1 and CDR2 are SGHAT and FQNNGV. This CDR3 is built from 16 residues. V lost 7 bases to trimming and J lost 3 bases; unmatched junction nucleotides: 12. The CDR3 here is CASTIQGDRRTDTQYF. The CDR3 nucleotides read TGTGCCAGCACCATACAGGGGGATCGTAGGACAGATACGCAGTATTTT.

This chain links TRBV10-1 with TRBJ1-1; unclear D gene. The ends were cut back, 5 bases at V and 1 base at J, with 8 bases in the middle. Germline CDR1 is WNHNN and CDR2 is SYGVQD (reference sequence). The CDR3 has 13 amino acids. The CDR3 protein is CASSPDTNTEAFF. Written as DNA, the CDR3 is TGCGCCAGCAGTCCCGACACGAACACTGAAGCTTTCTTT.

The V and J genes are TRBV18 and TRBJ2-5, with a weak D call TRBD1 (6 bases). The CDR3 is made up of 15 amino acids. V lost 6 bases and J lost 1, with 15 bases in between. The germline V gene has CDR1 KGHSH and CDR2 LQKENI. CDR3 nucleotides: TGTGCCAGCTCGGACGGGACACTTACCCAAGAGACCCAGTACTTC. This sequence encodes CASSDGTLTQETQYF.

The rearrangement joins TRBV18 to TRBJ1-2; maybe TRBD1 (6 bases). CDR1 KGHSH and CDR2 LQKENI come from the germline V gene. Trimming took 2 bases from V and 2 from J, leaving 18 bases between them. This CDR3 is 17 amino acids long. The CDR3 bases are TGTGCCAGCTCACCATGGGACACGGCCGATACCAACTATGGCTACACCTTC. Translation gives CASSPWDTADTNYGYTF.

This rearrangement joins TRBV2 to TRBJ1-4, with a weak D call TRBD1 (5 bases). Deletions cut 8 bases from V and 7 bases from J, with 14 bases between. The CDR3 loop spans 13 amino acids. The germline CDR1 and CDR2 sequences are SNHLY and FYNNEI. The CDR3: CASLGTDFEKLFF. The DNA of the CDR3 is TGTGCCAGCCTCGGGACTGATTTTGAAAAACTGTTTTTT.

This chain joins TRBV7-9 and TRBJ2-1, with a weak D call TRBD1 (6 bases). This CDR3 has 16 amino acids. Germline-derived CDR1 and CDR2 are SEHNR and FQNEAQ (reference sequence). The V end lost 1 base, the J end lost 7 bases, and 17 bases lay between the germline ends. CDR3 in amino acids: CASSLERYRVTNEQFF. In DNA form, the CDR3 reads TGTGCCAGCAGCTTAGAGCGCTACAGGGTGACAAATGAGCAGTTCTTC.

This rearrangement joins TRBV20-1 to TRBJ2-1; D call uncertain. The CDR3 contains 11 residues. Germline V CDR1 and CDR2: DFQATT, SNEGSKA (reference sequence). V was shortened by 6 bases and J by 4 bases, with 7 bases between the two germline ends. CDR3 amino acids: CSARPYNEQFF. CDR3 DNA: TGCAGTGCCAGACCGTACAATGAGCAGTTCTTC.

In nucleotides, the CDR3 is TGTGCCACCAGTGAGGGCGCAACTGACTATGGCTACACCTTC. Protein product: CATSEGATDYGYTF. This chain links TRBV24-1 with TRBJ1-2, with D unclear. Germline CDR1 is KGHDR and CDR2 is SFDVKD. This CDR3 is built from 14 residues. Trimming pared 4 bases from V and 3 bases from J, leaving 11 bases between.

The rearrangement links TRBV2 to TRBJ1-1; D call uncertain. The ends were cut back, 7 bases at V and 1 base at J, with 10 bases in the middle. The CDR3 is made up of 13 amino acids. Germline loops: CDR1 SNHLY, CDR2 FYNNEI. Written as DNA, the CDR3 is TGTGCCAGCACAATGTACAGGAACACTGAAGCTTTCTTT. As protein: CASTMYRNTEAFF.

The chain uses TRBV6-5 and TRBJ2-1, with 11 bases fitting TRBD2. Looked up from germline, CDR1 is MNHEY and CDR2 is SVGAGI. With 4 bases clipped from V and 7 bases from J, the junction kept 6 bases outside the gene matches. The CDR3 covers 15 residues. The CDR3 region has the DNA TGTGCCAGCAGTTCTAGCGGGGGGCGAACGAATGAGCAGTTCTTC. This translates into CASSSSGGRTNEQFF.